These 10 T cell receptor beta chains were sequenced from one sample in a study of cytomegalovirus exposure and HLA in healthy donors. PCR primers comprised 60 Vbeta and 13 Jbeta primers. TCRdb's table, derived via immunoSEQ multiplex PCR, lists solely in-frame clones and lacks some. The table shows under 250,000 clones, with more than 75% occurring only once. The sequencing input was PBMCs. The receptor source for this set is a human donor in good health.

V is TRBV18 and J is TRBJ2-5; D uncertain. The CDR3 is 12 residues long. The germline V gene encodes CDR1 KGHSH and CDR2 LQKENI. Trimming cost V 2 bases and J 2 bases, with 3 bases left between them. DNA for the CDR3: TGTGCCAGCTCACCAGAGCAAGAGACCCAGTACTTC. Its protein is CASSPEQETQYF. The whole variable domain, filled in from reference TRBV18 and TRBJ2-5, reads NAGVMQNPRHLVRRRGQEARLRCSPMKGHSHVYWYRQLPEEGLKFMVYLQKENIIDESGMPKERFSAEFPKEGPSILRIQQVVRGDSAAYFCASSPEQETQYFGPGTRLLVL.

The chain carries TRBV5-1 and TRBJ2-1; perhaps TRBD2 as D (6 bases). CDR3 length: 15 amino acids. Germline CDR1 reads SGHRS; CDR2 reads YFSETQ. The ends were cut back, 4 bases at V and 5 bases at J, with 16 bases in the middle. The CDR3 bases are TGCGCCAGCAGCCAACGTCGACTAGATAACAATGAGCAGTTCTTC. It specifies CASSQRRLDNNEQFF.

This rearrangement joins TRBV15 to TRBJ1-1; possible D gene TRBD1, 5 bases. The CDR3 consists of 15 residues. V was cut by 3 bases and J by 0 bases, with 11 bases left in between. The V gene's germline CDR1 is LNHNV and CDR2 YYDKDF (reference sequence). The CDR3 reads CATSSRGRMNTEAFF. The CDR3 DNA reads TGTGCCACCAGCAGCCGGGGGAGAATGAACACTGAAGCTTTCTTT.

The CDR3 reads CASSLRQTRDGYTF. The CDR3 region has the DNA TGTGCCAGCAGTCTAAGACAGACCCGAGATGGCTACACCTTC. The V call is TRBV6-1, the J call TRBJ1-2, with D possibly being TRBD1 (5 bases). The germline V and J ends were trimmed by 5 bases and 6 bases, with 16 bases remaining between them. This CDR3 has 14 amino acids. Germline lookup yields CDR1 MNHNS and CDR2 SASEGT.

The DNA for the CDR3 is TGTGCCAGCAGCCAGAGGACAGGGGGCACTGAAGCTTTCTTT. Its protein is CASSQRTGGTEAFF. J is TRBJ1-1 and V is TRBV7-9; 10 nucleotides line up with TRBD1. The V and J ends lost 5 bases and 4 bases, in that order; junction bases with no gene match: 4. Germline loops: CDR1 SEHNR, CDR2 FQNEAQ (reference sequence). The CDR3 runs 14 residues.

The V call is TRBV7-9, the J call TRBJ2-3, with 7 bases that match TRBD2. The CDR3 runs to 14 residues. Looked up from germline, CDR1 is SEHNR and CDR2 is FQNEAQ (reference sequence). J was trimmed by 3 bases and V by 1 base; bases with no gene match: 1. CDR3 in amino acids: CASSLVRETDTQYF. As DNA, the CDR3 is TGTGCCAGCAGCTTAGTGCGGGAGACAGATACGCAGTATTTT.

This chain links TRBV18 with TRBJ1-2, with unresolved D. Germline V gene data show CDR1 as KGHSH and CDR2 as LQKENI. This CDR3 contains 15 residues. Deletions cut 6 bases from V and 2 bases from J, with 16 bases between. The CDR3 region is CASSQTANSNYGYTF. CDR3 in DNA: TGTGCCAGCTCGCAAACAGCAAATTCAAACTATGGCTACACCTTC.

This chain links TRBV5-1 with TRBJ2-1; D unclear. Germline CDR1 SGHRS, CDR2 YFSETQ. Between the trimmed V and J ends, which lost 2 bases and 0 bases, there was a span of 9 bases. The CDR3 is made up of 15 amino acids. This CDR3 is CASSFTESSYNEQFF. The DNA of the CDR3 is TGCGCCAGCAGCTTTACAGAGAGCTCCTACAATGAGCAGTTCTTC.

The V call is TRBV7-9, the J call TRBJ2-1; D remains ambiguous. The CDR3 has 11 residues. Germline lookup yields CDR1 SEHNR and CDR2 FQNEAQ (reference sequence). V dropped 3 bases and J dropped 8 bases, with 5 bases sitting between them. CDR3 coding DNA: TGTGCCAGCAGCTTGGTAGATGAGCAGTTCTTC. It encodes CASSLVDEQFF.

Of note for this clone: At one of its ends the junction is not consistent with the germline gene, which may arise from a read error. The chain employs TRBV7-9 and TRBJ1-2; D ambiguous. Germline V gene sequence: CDR1 SEHNR, CDR2 FQNEAQ (reference sequence). CDR3 length: 12 amino acids. The DNA of the CDR3 is TGTTCCAGCAGCTCCGTGAACTATGGCTACACCTTC. It translates to CSSSSVNYGYTF.